The 7 T cell receptor beta chains reported below all come from one sample, sequenced in a study of blood T cell repertoires in COVID-19 (TCRdb year 2020). The library was generated by the immunoSEQ multiplex PCR assay. TCRdb holds this immuneACCESS table with in-frame rearrangements only. Some clones are missing; in checked studies, unresolved V genes explain under half, and the rest has no known cause. The sample records 120,000 or so clones, 75% to 85% of which are singletons. The ten largest account for around 37% of the sample. Source material: peripheral blood. These receptors were collected from a man in his forties with active or convalescent COVID-19.

The chain employs TRBV30 and TRBJ1-5; TRBD1 agrees at 10 bases. The CDR3 consists of 12 residues. Germline loops: CDR1 GTSNPN, CDR2 SVGIG (reference sequence). After removal of 7 bases from V and 6 bases from J, the junction contained 3 bases not matched to a gene. The CDR3 bases are TGTGCCTCCCGGGACAGGGGTCAGCCCCAGCATTTT. Translation gives CASRDRGQPQHF.

The chain employs TRBV6-1 and TRBJ1-2, with 7 bases that match TRBD1. V lost 8 bases and J lost 5; bases outside the gene matches: 14. CDR3 length: 15 amino acids. The germline gives CDR1 MNHNS, CDR2 SASEGT. CDR3 nucleotide sequence: TGTGCCAGCCGCTCTACGGAGGGACAGTTTTATGGCTACACCTTC. This codes for CASRSTEGQFYGYTF.

The V and J genes are TRBV21-1 and TRBJ2-7; no DNA check was done on the table's D call, TRBD1. TRBV21-1 is labeled a pseudogene. The CDR3 spans 14 residues. This chain's CDR3 is CASIPGQSLYEQYF. The CDR3 nucleotides read TGTGCCAGCATCCCGGGACAGTCACTCTACGAGCAGTACTTC.

The rearrangement uses TRBV2 and TRBJ1-3; 7 bases agree with TRBD1. V was clipped by 8 bases and J by 0 bases; unmatched bases: 10. This CDR3 is built from 16 residues. CDR1 is SNHLY and CDR2 is FYNNEI in the germline V gene. The CDR3 DNA reads as TGTGCCAGCGCCCTGGACAGGACCATCTCTGGAAACACCATATATTTT. It translates to CASALDRTISGNTIYF. Variable domain in full (rest from reference TRBV2 and TRBJ1-3): EPEVTQTPSHQVTQMGQEVILRCVPISNHLYFYWYRQILGQKVEFLVSFYNNEISEKSEIFDDQFSVERPDGSNFTLKIRSTKLEDSAMYFCASALDRTISGNTIYFGEGSWLTVV.

This clone was seen once. This sequence joins TRBV30 and TRBJ2-4; D is undetermined. Germline V CDR1 and CDR2: GTSNPN, SVGIG (reference sequence). V lost 0 bases, J lost 9 bases, and 9 bases lay in between. The CDR3 consists of 12 residues. Here the CDR3 reads CAWSVGATIQYF. The CDR3 coding sequence is TGTGCCTGGAGTGTTGGAGCTACCATTCAGTACTTC.

This rearrangement joins TRBV7-2 to TRBJ2-1; 8 positions agree with TRBD1. After removal of 2 bases from V and 10 bases from J, the junction contained 10 bases not matched to a gene. Germline CDR1 SGHTA, CDR2 FQGNSA. This CDR3 has 15 residues. The CDR3 reads CASSLSSQGAGEQFF. Here the CDR3 DNA reads TGTGCCAGCAGCTTAAGTTCTCAGGGGGCCGGGGAGCAGTTCTTC.

V is TRBV10-3 and J is TRBJ2-3, with 11 bases matching TRBD2. The germline V gene encodes CDR1 ENHRY and CDR2 SYGVKD. The CDR3 spans 13 residues. This CDR3 is CATASGGRDTQYF. CDR3 nucleotide sequence: TGTGCAACCGCTAGCGGGGGGCGAGATACGCAGTATTTT.